One and the same sample provided the 27 T cell receptor beta chains below, sequenced in a study of post-analysis software for immune sequencing data. Findings and limits, study-wide: Patients had higher frequencies than controls of four to six TRBV segments, including TRBV5-6, TRBV5-1 and TRBV20-1.

Presence of unique molecular identifiers characterized the TCR beta cDNA libraries. Each CDR3 protein is one row after TCRdb ran MiXCR on the PCR reads. The sample lists under 650,000 distinct CDR3 sequences; about 40% were seen once. For these TCRs, the target antigens are not known. Sequencing was performed on blood. These receptors came from a girl aged 5-17 years with multiple sclerosis.

The chain is built from TRBV12-3 or TRBV12-4 and TRBJ1-2; D possibly corresponds to TRBD1 (6 bases). The length of the CDR3 is 15 residues. Trimming pared 6 bases from V and 8 bases from J, leaving 22 bases between. The CDR3 sequence is CASSPSGRRGLGYTF. In DNA, the CDR3 is TGTGCCAGCAGCCCAAGCGGACGGAGGGGGTTAGGCTACACCTTC.

V gene TRBV5-1 combines with J gene TRBJ1-1, with TRBD1 identical over 7 bases. The J segment lost 9 bases and the V segment lost 1 base, leaving 18 bases of the junction unmatched. The germline CDR1 and CDR2 sequences are SGHRS and YFSETQ. This CDR3 has 17 amino acids. The CDR3 sequence: CASSLLGLRTGGFKAFF. CDR3 nucleotides: TGCGCCAGCAGCTTGTTGGGGTTGAGGACAGGCGGATTTAAAGCTTTCTTT.

This chain uses TRBV6-5 with TRBJ2-7; 7 nucleotides line up with TRBD1. CDR1 is MNHEY, CDR2 SVGAGI, per germline. The V segment lost 6 bases and the J segment 10 bases; nucleotides outside the gene matches: 6. The CDR3 runs 11 residues. In nucleotides, the CDR3 is TGTGCCAGCAGCGTAGAGGGGGCCCAGTACTTC. Residues: CASSVEGAQYF.

V and J are TRBV7-2 and TRBJ2-7; D uncertain. The V gene lost 5 bases and the J gene lost 3 bases, with 20 bases spanning the gap. The CDR3 is 16 residues long. CDR1 is SGHTA, CDR2 FQGNSA, per germline. In DNA, the CDR3 is TGTGCCAGCAGCAAAGGCCTCGGCCTTCAGCTCTACGAGCAGTACTTC. This translates into CASSKGLGLQLYEQYF.

This clonotype was found a few times. The rearrangement uses TRBV7-2 and TRBJ2-7; 8 positions match TRBD1. The ends lost 1 base at V and 7 bases at J; junction bases unmatched: 9. The CDR3 covers 15 residues. Germline CDR1 is SGHTA and CDR2 is FQGNSA. CDR3: CASSLVYRGTGEQYF. CDR3 nucleotide sequence: TGTGCCAGCAGCTTAGTGTACAGGGGGACTGGAGAGCAGTACTTC.

The chain is built from TRBV20-1 and TRBJ2-5, with D maybe TRBD2 (5 bases). CDR3 length equals 13 residues. Germline V gives CDR1 DFQATT, CDR2 SNEGSKA (reference sequence). Trimming removed 1 base from V and 5 bases from J, with 11 bases in between. The DNA for the CDR3 is TGCAGTGCTAGAGTGGGTTCGGGGGAGACCCAGTACTTC. It yields the protein CSARVGSGETQYF.

The chain uses TRBV15 and TRBJ2-1; TRBD2 matches at 11 bases. Germline CDR1 is LNHNV and CDR2 is YYDKDF (reference sequence). The CDR3 is 16 residues long. The J segment lost 8 bases and the V segment lost 0 bases, leaving 6 bases of the junction unmatched. CDR3 in DNA: TGTGCCACCAGCAGAGACCGACTAGCGGGGAGGCATGAGCAGTTCTTC. Protein sequence: CATSRDRLAGRHEQFF.

The gene calls are TRBV10-3 and TRBJ2-3; D remains unclear. This CDR3 has 15 residues. Trimming stripped 4 bases from V and 3 bases from J, with 14 bases between. From germline, CDR1 is ENHRY and CDR2 SYGVKD. The CDR3 DNA reads as TGTGCCATCAGTGCGAGCAAGGGTATGACAGATACGCAGTATTTT. Protein: CAISASKGMTDTQYF.

This clonotype came up a few times. Sequence at one end of the junction differs from germline and may be a read error. The chain joins TRBV24-1 to TRBJ2-5; D unresolved. The CDR3 runs 15 residues. Germline V gives CDR1 KGHDR, CDR2 SFDVKD. The CDR3 coding sequence is TGTGCCACCAGTGATTTGGACGGTTCATTGGAGACCCTGTACTTC. Protein sequence: CATSDLDGSLETLYF.

The chain recombines TRBV6-1 with TRBJ2-4; D unclear. The end of the DNA fits TRBJ2-7 better, so the J call may be wrong. Per germline, CDR1 MNHNS and CDR2 SASEGT. The CDR3 has 13 residues. The CDR3 spells CASSPRAPYEQYF. In nucleotides, the CDR3 is TGTGCCAGCAGTCCTCGAGCCCCCTACGAGCAGTACTTC.

V is TRBV12-3 or TRBV12-4 and J is TRBJ1-1; D may be TRBD1 (5 bases). V lost 6 bases and J lost 4, with 12 bases in between. This CDR3 contains 13 residues. The CDR3 DNA follows: TGTGCCAGCAGGACAGCTTCGGGCACTGAAGCTTTCTTT. Protein: CASRTASGTEAFF.

The V and J genes are TRBV9 and TRBJ2-1, with D possibly being TRBD1 (6 bases). Germline assignment: CDR1 SGDLS and CDR2 YYNGEE. This CDR3 spans 13 amino acids. The germline V and J ends were trimmed by 0 bases and 7 bases, with 8 bases remaining between them. The CDR3 protein is CASSVGGRNEQFF. The CDR3, as DNA: TGTGCCAGCAGCGTAGGGGGGCGGAATGAGCAGTTCTTC.

The V and J genes are TRBV6-5 and TRBJ1-2; 9 bases agree with TRBD1. The V gene end was trimmed by 4 bases and the J gene end by 5 bases; junction bases not matched to a gene: 17. Germline V gives CDR1 MNHEY, CDR2 SVGAGI. CDR3 length: 18 amino acids. The CDR3 region is CASSFTGTGTPLGYGYTF. CDR3 nucleotide sequence: TGTGCCAGCAGTTTCACCGGGACAGGGACCCCTTTAGGGTATGGCTACACCTTC.

Only one count was recorded for this clonotype. The chain joins TRBV7-2 to TRBJ2-2; D is possibly TRBD2 (6 bases). Trimming left V 8 bases short and J 9 bases short, with 10 bases between. The CDR3 consists of 11 residues. Germline CDR1 reads SGHTA; CDR2 reads FQGNSA. The CDR3 DNA follows: TGTGCCAGCGGGACTTATAGGGAGCTGTTTTTT. Translating it yields CASGTYRELFF.

There are a few counts of this clonotype. The chain links TRBV24-1 to TRBJ2-5; the D gene could be TRBD1 or TRBD2 (5 bases each). Looked up from germline, CDR1 is KGHDR and CDR2 is SFDVKD. The CDR3 runs to 15 residues. Trimming took off 2 bases at V and 3 bases at J, with 12 bases between the two ends. The CDR3, as DNA: TGTGCCACCAGTGATTCCCGGGACGGTAAAGAGACCCAGTACTTC. This sequence encodes CATSDSRDGKETQYF.

This clonotype was counted ten times or more. The chain has TRBV6-5 and TRBJ1-2; TRBD1 agrees at 11 bases. The junction had 3 bases not matched to a gene; V was cut back by 2 bases and J by 4 bases. Germline values: CDR1 MNHEY, CDR2 SVGAGI. The CDR3 sequence is 15 residues long. CDR3 sequence reads: CASSYRGQGAYGYTF. CDR3 nucleotide sequence: TGTGCCAGCAGTTACCGTGGACAGGGGGCCTATGGCTACACCTTC.

The chain links TRBV7-2 to TRBJ2-3; no reliable D call. The CDR3 covers 14 residues. Germline V gene data show CDR1 as SGHTA and CDR2 as FQGNSA. The V gene lost 2 bases and the J gene lost 1 base, with 7 bases spanning the gap. The CDR3 region is CASSLNSGTDTQYF. DNA of the CDR3: TGTGCCAGCAGCTTAAACAGCGGCACAGATACGCAGTATTTT.

The chain has TRBV4-1 and TRBJ2-7, with a possible D match to TRBD2 (7 bases). Germline V gene data show CDR1 as MGHRA and CDR2 as YSYEKL. The germline V and J ends were trimmed by 4 bases and 5 bases, with 18 bases remaining between them. The CDR3 runs to 15 residues. In DNA form, the CDR3 reads TGCGCCAGCAGCCCCCGTGGGGGGGGCGGCCACGAGCAGTACTTC. Its translation: CASSPRGGGGHEQYF.

This clonotype turned up a few times. The DNA for the CDR3 is TGTGCCAGCCGTGGGACTAGCGGGAGTCTCGAGCAGTACTTC. Protein sequence: CASRGTSGSLEQYF. The gene calls are TRBV11-2 and TRBJ2-7; 14 nucleotides line up with TRBD2. Germline V CDR1 and CDR2: SGHAT, FQNNGV. J gave up 6 bases and V 8 bases, and 6 bases lay outside the gene matches. This CDR3 contains 14 residues.

The J gene is TRBJ2-3, the V gene TRBV4-2; D may match TRBD1 or TRBD2 (5 bases each). The CDR3 contains 15 residues. Germline values: CDR1 LGHNA, CDR2 YNFKEQ. Trimming pared 5 bases from V and 0 bases from J, leaving 12 bases between. The DNA for the CDR3 is TGTGCCAGCAGCGTTCGGGACGGTAGCACAGATACGCAGTATTTT. Encoded protein: CASSVRDGSTDTQYF.

The rearrangement joins TRBV6-6 to TRBJ2-3; TRBD2 aligns across 8 bases. This CDR3 is 14 amino acids long. V dropped 7 bases and J dropped 0; count of bases not matched to a gene: 3. CDR1 is MNHNY and CDR2 is SVGAGI in the germline V gene (reference sequence). The CDR3 here is CASISSGSTDTQYF. The CDR3 DNA sequence: TGTGCCAGCATCTCTAGCGGGAGCACAGATACGCAGTATTTT.

This chain joins TRBV5-1 and TRBJ2-7; TRBD1 aligns across 7 bases. CDR1 and CDR2 (germline): SGHRS, YFSETQ. The CDR3 runs 14 residues. After removal of 4 bases from V and 7 bases from J, the junction contained 11 bases not matched to a gene. Written as DNA, the CDR3 is TGCGCCAGCAGCACCCAGACAGGGACGACGGAGCAGTACTTC. This translates into CASSTQTGTTEQYF.

Note on this clonotype: Compared with germline, one end of the junction differs, possibly owing to a read error. V gene TRBV10-3 combines with J gene TRBJ2-3; 11 bases align to TRBD2. The CDR3 consists of 15 residues. Germline CDR1 and CDR2: ENHRY and SYGVKD. The CDR3, as DNA: TGTGCCGTCAGGTCAACTAGCGGGAGAACAGATACGCAGTATTTT. It translates to CAVRSTSGRTDTQYF.

The genes are TRBV12-3 or TRBV12-4 and TRBJ1-2; D not certain. With 7 bases removed from V and 2 bases from J, the gap between germline ends came to 8 bases. CDR3 length: 12 residues. CDR3 region: CASTGLNYGYTF. CDR3 DNA sequence: TGTGCCAGCACTGGGCTGAACTATGGCTACACCTTC.

V and J are TRBV12-3 or TRBV12-4 and TRBJ2-1, with D unresolved. Trimming removed 3 bases at V and 8 bases at J, with 5 bases between. The CDR3 spans 11 residues. The CDR3 sequence: CASSFGHEQFF. As DNA, the CDR3 is TGTGCCAGCAGTTTTGGGCATGAGCAGTTCTTC.

The V and J genes are TRBV5-1 and TRBJ1-5; the D is unclear. Germline V gives CDR1 SGHRS, CDR2 YFSETQ. The CDR3 spans 17 residues. V lost 4 bases to trimming and J lost 0 bases, with 17 bases between them. CDR3 protein: CASSGTAFGDSNQPQHF. DNA of the CDR3: TGCGCCAGCAGCGGAACGGCCTTTGGGGATAGCAATCAGCCCCAGCATTTT. Using reference TRBV5-1 and TRBJ1-5 for the parts outside the CDR3, the full variable domain is KAGVTQTPRYLIKTRGQQVTLSCSPISGHRSVSWYQQTPGQGLQFLFEYFSETQRNKGNFPGRFSGRQFSNSRSEMNVSTLELGDSALYLCASSGTAFGDSNQPQHFGDGTRLSIL.

V is TRBV4-1 and J is TRBJ2-4; 8 bases are shared with TRBD1. The J call may be mistaken, given a closer DNA end match to TRBJ2-7. CDR3 size: 15 residues. Germline V CDR1 and CDR2: MGHRA, YSYEKL. This chain's CDR3 is CASSPSGGRGYEQYF. CDR3 sequence (DNA): TGCGCCAGCAGCCCATCAGGGGGCCGAGGCTACGAGCAGTACTTC.